This T cell receptor (beta chain) stems from a study of monozygotic twins with inflammatory bowel disease. TCRdb re-analyzed the 5' RACE reads; it lists each CDR3 protein once, without DNA. This sample's table has around 150,000 distinct CDR3 sequences. Germline values: CDR1 SGHDT, CDR2 YYEEEE. The CDR3 extends over 12 amino acids. Sequenced: blood. The chain recombines TRBV5-6 with TRBJ2-7. This clonotype was obtained from a human donor with ulcerative colitis or Crohn's disease, or a healthy co-twin of an affected twin (not recorded which). CDR3 sequence: CASSLETYEQYF. Combining the CDR3 with reference TRBV5-6 and TRBJ2-7 gives the whole variable domain DAGVTQSPTHLIKTRGQQVTLRCSPKSGHDTVSWYQQALGQGPQFIFQYYEEEERQRGNFPDRFSGHQFPNYSSELNVNALLLGDSALYLCASSLETYEQYFGPGTRLTVT.